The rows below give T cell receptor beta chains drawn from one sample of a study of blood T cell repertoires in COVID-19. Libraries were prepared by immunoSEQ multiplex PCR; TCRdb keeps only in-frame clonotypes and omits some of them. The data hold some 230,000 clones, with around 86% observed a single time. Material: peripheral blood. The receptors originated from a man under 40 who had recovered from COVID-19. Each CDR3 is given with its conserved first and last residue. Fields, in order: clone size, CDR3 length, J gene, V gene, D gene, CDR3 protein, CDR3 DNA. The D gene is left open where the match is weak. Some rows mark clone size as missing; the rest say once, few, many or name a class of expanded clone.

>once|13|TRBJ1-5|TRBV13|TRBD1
CASSETGDQPQHF
TGTGCCAGCAGCGAGACAGGGGATCAGCCCCAGCATTTT
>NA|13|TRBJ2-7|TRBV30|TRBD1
CAWGQGHGYEQYF
TGTGCCTGGGGACAGGGGCATGGCTACGAGCAGTACTTC
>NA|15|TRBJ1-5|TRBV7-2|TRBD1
CASSPTGTGLKPQHF
TGTGCCAGCAGCCCGACCGGGACAGGGTTGAAGCCCCAGCATTTT
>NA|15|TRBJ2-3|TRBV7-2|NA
CASSLRGQQTDTQYF
TGTGCCAGCAGCCTCAGGGGCCAGCAAACAGATACGCAGTATTTT
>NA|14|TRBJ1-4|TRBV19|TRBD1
CASSLPGQPEGLFF
TGTGCCAGTAGCCTGCCGGGACAGCCTGAAGGACTGTTTTTT
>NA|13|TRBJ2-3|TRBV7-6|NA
CASRLDVQDTQYF
TGTGCCAGCAGATTAGATGTCCAAGATACGCAGTATTTT
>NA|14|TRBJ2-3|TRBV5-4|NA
CASSLDRVPDTQYF
TGTGCCAGCAGCTTGGACAGGGTCCCAGATACGCAGTATTTT
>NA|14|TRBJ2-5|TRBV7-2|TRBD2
CASSSRLARETQYF
TGTGCCAGCAGCTCCCGACTAGCACGGGAGACCCAGTACTTC
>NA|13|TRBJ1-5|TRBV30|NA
CAWSSRGNQPQHF
TGTGCCTGGAGTTCAAGGGGAAATCAGCCCCAGCATTTT
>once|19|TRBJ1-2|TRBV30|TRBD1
CAFLTGTGKGWLSFYGYTF
TGTGCCTTTCTGACCGGGACAGGGAAAGGATGGTTGAGTTTCTATGGCTACACCTTC
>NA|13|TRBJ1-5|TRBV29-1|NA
CSVRRGPDQPQHF
TGCAGCGTTAGGAGGGGACCCGATCAGCCCCAGCATTTT
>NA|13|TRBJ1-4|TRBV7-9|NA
CASRLQGSEKLFF
TGTGCCAGCAGATTACAGGGATCCGAAAAACTGTTTTTT
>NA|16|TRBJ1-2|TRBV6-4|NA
CASSGPPLLPLAGYTF
TGTGCCAGCAGTGGTCCCCCCCTACTTCCTTTAGCGGGCTACACCTTC
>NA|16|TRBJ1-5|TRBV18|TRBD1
CASSPGTGGSNQPQHF
TGTGCCAGCTCACCAGGTACAGGGGGCTCGAATCAGCCCCAGCATTTT
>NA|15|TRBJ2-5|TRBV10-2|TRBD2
CASSVGSGGKETQYF
TGCGCCAGCAGTGTGGGTAGCGGGGGGAAAGAGACCCAGTACTTC
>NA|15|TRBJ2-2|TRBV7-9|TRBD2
CASRLLAGVSGELFF
TGTGCCAGCAGACTACTAGCGGGGGTATCCGGGGAGCTGTTTTTT
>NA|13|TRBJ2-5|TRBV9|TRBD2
CASSPRGEETQYF
TGTGCCAGCAGCCCCCGGGGGGAAGAGACCCAGTACTTC
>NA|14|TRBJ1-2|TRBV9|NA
CASSLGASGRGYTF
TGTGCCAGCAGCTTGGGGGCGTCCGGGCGTGGCTACACCTTC
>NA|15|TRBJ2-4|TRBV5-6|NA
CASSLASLAKNIQYF
TGTGCCAGCAGCTTAGCCTCATTAGCCAAAAACATTCAGTACTTC
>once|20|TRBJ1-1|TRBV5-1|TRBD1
CASSLAYRTGALQMNTEAFF
TGCGCCAGCAGCTTGGCCTATAGGACAGGGGCCTTACAAATGAACACTGAAGCTTTCTTT
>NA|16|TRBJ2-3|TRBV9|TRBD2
CASSVGIGGSTDTQYF
TGTGCCAGCAGCGTTGGCATCGGGGGGAGCACAGATACGCAGTATTTT
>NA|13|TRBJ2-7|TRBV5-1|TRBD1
CASSRDRAYEQYF
TGCGCCAGCAGCCGGGACAGGGCCTACGAGCAGTACTTC
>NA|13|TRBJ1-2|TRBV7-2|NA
CASSFVGNYGYTF
TGTGCCAGCAGCTTCGTCGGTAACTATGGCTACACCTTC
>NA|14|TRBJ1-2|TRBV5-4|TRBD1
CASSLDHRGDGYTF
TGTGCCAGCAGCTTGGATCACAGGGGCGATGGCTACACCTTC
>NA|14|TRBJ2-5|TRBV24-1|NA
CATSDPTGLGTQYF
TGTGCCACCAGTGACCCTACAGGGCTCGGGACCCAGTACTTC
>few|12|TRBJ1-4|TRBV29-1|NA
CSVSATNEKLFF
TGCAGCGTCTCTGCAACTAATGAAAAACTGTTTTTT
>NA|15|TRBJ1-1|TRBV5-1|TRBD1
CASSWQGVMNTEAFF
TGCGCCAGCAGCTGGCAGGGGGTAATGAACACTGAAGCTTTCTTT
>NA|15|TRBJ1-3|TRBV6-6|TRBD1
CASSFTQGGGNTIYF
TGTGCCAGCAGTTTCACACAGGGGGGTGGAAACACCATATATTTT
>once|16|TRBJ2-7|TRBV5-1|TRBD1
CASSTRQGPALPEQYF
TGCGCCAGCAGCACTAGACAGGGGCCAGCGCTGCCCGAGCAGTACTTC
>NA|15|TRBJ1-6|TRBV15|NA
CATSRDGQGHSPLHF
TGTGCCACCAGCAGAGACGGTCAGGGGCATTCACCCCTCCACTTT
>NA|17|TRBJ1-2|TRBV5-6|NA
CASSLDRSTPYHYGYTF
TGTGCCAGCAGCTTGGACAGGTCAACACCTTATCACTATGGCTACACCTTC
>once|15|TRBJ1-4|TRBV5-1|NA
CASSSAGAANEKLFF
TGCGCCAGCAGCTCAGCAGGGGCCGCTAATGAAAAACTGTTTTTT
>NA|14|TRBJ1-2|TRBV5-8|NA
CASSLEPGTVGYTF
TGTGCCAGCAGCTTGGAGCCGGGAACGGTTGGCTACACCTTC
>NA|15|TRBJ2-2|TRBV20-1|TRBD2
CSASTSGGAVGELFF
TGCAGTGCTAGTACTAGCGGGGGGGCTGTCGGGGAGCTGTTTTTT
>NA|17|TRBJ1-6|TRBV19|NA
CASESLGRSVANSPLHF
TGTGCCAGTGAATCCCTAGGAAGGTCGGTGGCCAATTCACCCCTCCACTTT
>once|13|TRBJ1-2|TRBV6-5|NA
CASRIDRFYGYTF
TGTGCCAGCAGGATAGACAGGTTCTATGGCTACACCTTC
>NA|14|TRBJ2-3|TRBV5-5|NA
CASSLVLLTDTQYF
TGTGCCAGCAGCTTGGTCTTATTAACAGATACGCAGTATTTT
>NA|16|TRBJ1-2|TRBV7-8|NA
CASSSGQKTLNYGYTF
TGTGCCAGCAGCTCCGGACAGAAAACACTCAACTATGGCTACACCTTC
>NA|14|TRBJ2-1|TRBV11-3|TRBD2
CASSLTPGGDEQFF
TGTGCCAGCAGCTTGACCCCGGGGGGGGATGAGCAGTTCTTC
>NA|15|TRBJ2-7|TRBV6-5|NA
CASSRPPGLGGEQYF
TGTGCCAGCAGTCGCCCACCGGGTCTAGGGGGCGAGCAGTACTTC
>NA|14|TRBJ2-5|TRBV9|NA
CASGSSGDQETQYF
TGTGCCAGCGGTTCGAGCGGCGACCAAGAGACCCAGTACTTC
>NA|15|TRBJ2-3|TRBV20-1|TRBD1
CSASPTGVVTDTQYF
TGCAGTGCTAGTCCAACAGGGGTGGTGACAGATACGCAGTATTTT
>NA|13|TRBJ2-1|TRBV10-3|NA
CAIRAALVDEQFF
TGTGCCATCAGGGCGGCCTTAGTCGATGAGCAGTTCTTC
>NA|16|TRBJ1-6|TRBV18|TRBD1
CASSLATGNNNSPLHF
TGTGCCAGCTCACTGGCGACAGGGAACAATAATTCACCCCTCCACTTT
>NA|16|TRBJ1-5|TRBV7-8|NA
CASSLGAGSDNQPQHF
TGTGCCAGCAGCTTAGGAGCAGGGTCGGATAATCAGCCCCAGCATTTT